What follows are 5 T cell receptor beta chains derived from one specimen sequenced in a study of cytomegalovirus exposure and HLA in healthy donors. Both 60 Vbeta primers and 13 Jbeta primers went into the PCR. Profiled with immunoSEQ multiplex PCR; TCRdb holds only in-frame clones, not every one. The sample includes about 190,000 clones, 75% to 85% seen only once; the top ten take roughly 2%. Specimen: PBMCs. All receptors derive from a woman aged 18-30 years in good health and CMV-seropositive.

The V gene is TRBV5-4, the J gene TRBJ1-2; 7 bases fit TRBD1. The V segment lost 4 bases and the J segment 2 bases; nucleotides outside the gene matches: 14. CDR3 length equals 17 residues. Germline CDR1 and CDR2: SGHNT and YYREEE (reference sequence). CDR3 bases: TGTGCCAGCAGCCTCTGGACAGGCTTCAACAGAAACTATGGCTACACCTTC. Translation gives CASSLWTGFNRNYGYTF.

V usage is TRBV11-1 and J usage is TRBJ2-3; 7 bases fit TRBD2. V lost 2 bases and J lost 3; bases outside the gene matches: 5. Germline-derived CDR1 and CDR2 are SGHAT and FQDESV (reference sequence). The CDR3 is made up of 15 amino acids. This chain's CDR3 is CASSLLRGSTDTQYF. The CDR3 DNA reads TGTGCCAGCAGCTTATTGCGGGGGAGTACAGATACGCAGTATTTT. The entire variable domain, with the rest obtained from reference TRBV11-1 and TRBJ2-3, is as follows: EAEVAQSPRYKITEKSQAVAFWCDPISGHATLYWYRQILGQGPELLVQFQDESVVDDSQLPKDRFSAERLKGVDSTLKIQPAELGDSAMYLCASSLLRGSTDTQYFGPGTRLTVL.

This chain connects TRBV9 to TRBJ2-5, with 7 bases matching TRBD2. The CDR3 is made up of 15 amino acids. In germline, CDR1 is SGDLS, CDR2 YYNGEE. J lost 2 bases, V lost 0 bases, and 4 bases had no gene match. Here the CDR3 DNA reads TGTGCCAGCAGCGTAGCTTTCGGGGGGCAAGAGACCCAGTACTTC. Its translation is CASSVAFGGQETQYF.

This clone was seen more than once but under ten times. The chain links TRBV5-6 to TRBJ1-2; a weak D match, TRBD1 (6 bases). The V end lost 0 bases, the J end lost 7 bases, and 13 bases lay between the germline ends. Germline loops: CDR1 SGHDT, CDR2 YYEEEE. The CDR3 loop spans 14 amino acids. This chain's CDR3 is CASSLVGRGPGYTF. The CDR3 nucleotides are TGTGCCAGCAGCTTGGTCGGCAGGGGCCCTGGCTACACCTTC. Full variable domain (missing parts from reference TRBV5-6 and TRBJ1-2): DAGVTQSPTHLIKTRGQQVTLRCSPKSGHDTVSWYQQALGQGPQFIFQYYEEEERQRGNFPDRFSGHQFPNYSSELNVNALLLGDSALYLCASSLVGRGPGYTFGSGTRLTVV.

The chain links TRBV19 to TRBJ2-5, with D possibly matching TRBD1 (6 bases). Germline lookup yields CDR1 LNHDA and CDR2 SQIVND (reference sequence). The V end was cut by 5 bases, the J end by 1 base, with 8 bases between. The CDR3 runs to 13 residues. CDR3 amino acids: CASSQGSQETQYF. DNA for the CDR3: TGTGCCAGTAGTCAGGGGAGCCAAGAGACCCAGTACTTC.